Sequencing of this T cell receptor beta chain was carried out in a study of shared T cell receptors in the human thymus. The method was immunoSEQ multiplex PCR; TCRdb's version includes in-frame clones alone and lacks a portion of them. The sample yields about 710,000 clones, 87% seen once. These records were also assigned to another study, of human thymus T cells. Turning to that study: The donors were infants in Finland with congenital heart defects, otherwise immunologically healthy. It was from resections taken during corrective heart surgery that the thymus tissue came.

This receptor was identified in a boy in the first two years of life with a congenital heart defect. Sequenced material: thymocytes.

This CDR3 reads CAISEVGQGAGYTF. Written as DNA, the CDR3 is TGTGCCATCAGTGAAGTTGGACAGGGGGCTGGCTACACCTTC. V and J are TRBV10-3 and TRBJ1-2, with 11 bases identical to TRBD1. This CDR3 comprises 14 residues. Looked up from germline, CDR1 is ENHRY and CDR2 is SYGVKD. Trimming removed 3 bases from V and 7 bases from J; junction bases left unmatched: 4.